This T cell receptor (beta chain) was sequenced in a study of technical replicates of blood from several donors. Assay used: immunoSEQ multiplex PCR; TCRdb lists only in-frame clones, some missing. The sample yields approximately 53,000 clones, roughly 95% seen once. What was sequenced was T cells isolated from PBMCs. This TCR was recovered from a human donor in good health.

CDR3 sequence reads: CASSFTSGAYEQYF. The CDR3, as DNA: TGTGCCAGCAGCTTTACTAGCGGGGCCTACGAGCAGTACTTC. This chain uses TRBV7-2 with TRBJ2-7, with 10 nucleotides matching TRBD2. Losses at the gene ends were 3 bases for V and 2 bases for J; bases not matched to a gene: 1. Germline V gene lookup returns CDR1 SGHTA and CDR2 FQGNSA. This CDR3 spans 14 amino acids. The full variable domain, completed using reference TRBV7-2 and TRBJ2-7, is GAGVSQSPSNKVTEKGKDVELRCDPISGHTALYWYRQSLGQGLEFLIYFQGNSAPDKSGLPSDRFSAERTGGSVSTLTIQRTQQEDSAVYLCASSFTSGAYEQYFGPGTRLTVT.